Listed here is a single TCR beta chain. This specimen belongs to a study of OX40 agonist ivuxolimab in advanced cancers. About the research overall: The study treated patients with ivuxolimab, an agonistic anti-OX40 (CD134) antibody. Earlier anti-PD-1, anti-PD-L1 or anti-CTLA-4 therapy was permitted; about 44% had received some.

The CDR3 is 14 residues long. Germline V gene data show CDR1 as SGHTA and CDR2 as FQGTGA. Trimming pared 3 bases from V and 0 bases from J, leaving 7 bases between. Exclusion applied to patients with autoimmune disease history or systemic immunosuppression. TCRdb keeps only in-frame clones here, not all; method: immunoSEQ multiplex PCR. The sample lists 61,000 or so clones, 70% to 90% seen once, with around 1.2% in the top ten. This sequence joins TRBV7-3 and TRBJ2-3; D gene uncertain. The source of this sequence is an adult with an advanced solid tumor such as melanoma, head and neck, liver or kidney cancer. The sample consisted of CD4+ or CD8+ T cells sorted from blood, taken in a trial of the OX40 agonist ivuxolimab. In DNA, the CDR3 is TGTGCCAGCAGCTTTGGCCAAAGCACAGATACGCAGTATTTT. Translating it yields CASSFGQSTDTQYF. Complete variable domain (other parts from reference TRBV7-3 and TRBJ2-3): GAGVSQTPSNKVTEKGKYVELRCDPISGHTALYWYRQSLGQGPEFLIYFQGTGAADDSGLPNDRFFAVRPEGSVSTLKIQRTERGDSAVYLCASSFGQSTDTQYFGPGTRLTVL.